The clone carrying this T cell receptor beta chain has just a few counts. Antigen unknown. From germline, CDR1 is MDHEN and CDR2 SYDVKM. The CDR3 is 14 amino acids. The V gene lost 4 bases and the J gene lost 7 bases, with 16 bases spanning the gap. This record comes from a study of T cell repertoires in cytomegalovirus infection. Across the whole study: CMV epitopes in the study were HLA-C-restricted (recently identified) and HLA-B-restricted (well studied). It can be stated that public TCR beta signatures indicated CMV infection as well as a matching HLA type. Study-wide points: Using cumulative public TCR beta family frequency, the authors identified those who carried CMV together with the relevant HLA. Dominating the ex vivo response were HLA-C-restricted CMV-specific TCR beta clonotypes.

TCRdb fed the reads into MiXCR, producing one record per CDR3 protein. This sample has roughly 800,000 distinct CDR3 sequences, with 29% found just once. This clonotype was sampled from a human donor in good health (CMV status not recorded). Some clones in this sample may be carry-over from other donors' samples. The rearrangement uses TRBV28 and TRBJ1-2; D is uncertain. The input for sequencing was cultured CD8+ T cells from PBMCs, taken from culture after CMV antigen stimulation. Here the CDR3 DNA reads TGTGCCAGCAGTTCACTCCTCGGGGAGGCTGGCTACACCTTC. It yields the protein CASSSLLGEAGYTF.